A single sample gave rise to the 28 T cell receptor beta chains below, sequenced in a study of blood T cell repertoires in COVID-19. Libraries were prepared by immunoSEQ multiplex PCR; TCRdb keeps only in-frame clonotypes and omits some of them. The sample has some 150,000 clones; 80% to 90% are singletons. Sample: peripheral blood. These receptors all stem from a human donor with acute or convalescent COVID-19. The donor label of this sample is uncertain.

The chain links TRBV5-1 to TRBJ1-4; D may be TRBD1 (5 bases). V was clipped by 3 bases and J by 3 bases, with 9 bases between them. The CDR3 sequence is 14 residues long. The germline CDR1 and CDR2 sequences are SGHRS and YFSETQ. The CDR3 is CASSWGGANEKLFF. As DNA, the CDR3 is TGCGCCAGCAGCTGGGGGGGAGCTAATGAAAAACTGTTTTTT.

This clone was observed a single time. The V call is TRBV19, the J call TRBJ2-3; weak D call: TRBD1 (6 bases). Germline V gives CDR1 LNHDA, CDR2 SQIVND (reference sequence). The CDR3 is 16 amino acids. Trimming removed 5 bases from V and 1 base from J, with 16 bases in between. The CDR3 loop is CASSPWADSRTDTQYF. The CDR3 nucleotides are TGTGCCAGTAGTCCCTGGGCGGACAGTCGCACAGATACGCAGTATTTT.

This clone has more than one count but fewer than ten. This chain joins TRBV19 and TRBJ2-3; 8 bases line up with TRBD1. Germline CDR1 reads LNHDA; CDR2 reads SQIVND (reference sequence). With V trimmed by 9 bases and J by 4 bases, 9 bases remained unmatched. The CDR3 has 14 residues. This CDR3 reads CASSGGRVPDTQYF. CDR3 nucleotide sequence: TGTGCCAGCTCAGGGGGCCGGGTCCCAGATACGCAGTATTTT.

The CDR3 sequence is CASSDPGTYSYNEQFF. The CDR3 nucleotides read TGTGCCAGCAGTGATCCCGGGACTTACTCCTACAATGAGCAGTTCTTC. The rearrangement uses TRBV25-1 and TRBJ2-1, with D maybe TRBD2 (6 bases). V gave up 3 bases and J gave up 0 bases, with 12 bases separating them. Germline V gives CDR1 MGHDK, CDR2 SYGVNS. This CDR3 has 16 amino acids.

The CDR3 DNA is TGTGCCAGCAACCGCCCGGGAGACATTCAGGAAAAACTGTTTTTT. Its protein product is CASNRPGDIQEKLFF. The chain carries TRBV6-6 and TRBJ1-4, with D unclear. The CDR3 spans 15 residues. The V gene lost 7 bases and the J gene lost 8 bases, with 20 bases spanning the gap. The germline V gene encodes CDR1 MNHNY and CDR2 SVGAGI (reference sequence).

The rearrangement uses TRBV7-8 and TRBJ1-1; no firm D call. CDR1 SGHVS and CDR2 FQNEAQ come from the germline V gene. This CDR3 spans 14 amino acids. V dropped 5 bases and J dropped 2 bases, with 12 bases sitting between them. CDR3 sequence: CASSLEAGNTEAFF. The CDR3 nucleotides read TGTGCCAGCAGCCTGGAGGCAGGAAACACTGAAGCTTTCTTT.

This rearrangement joins TRBV18 to TRBJ2-1; 12 bases are a match to TRBD1. Per germline, CDR1 KGHSH and CDR2 LQKENI. There are 16 residues in the CDR3. Trimming removed 0 bases from V and 10 bases from J; junction bases left unmatched: 7. Written as DNA, the CDR3 is TGTGCCAGCTCACCACCGCCGGGACAGGGGGCGGTCGAGCAGTTCTTC. Translating it yields CASSPPPGQGAVEQFF. Full variable domain (missing parts from reference TRBV18 and TRBJ2-1): NAGVMQNPRHLVRRRGQEARLRCSPMKGHSHVYWYRQLPEEGLKFMVYLQKENIIDESGMPKERFSAEFPKEGPSILRIQQVVRGDSAAYFCASSPPPGQGAVEQFFGPGTRLTVL.

The V and J genes are TRBV5-1 and TRBJ1-1, with D maybe TRBD1 (6 bases). The CDR3 is 16 amino acids. CDR1 and CDR2 from the germline V gene are SGHRS and YFSETQ. Trimming left V 4 bases short and J 0 bases short, with 16 bases between. DNA of the CDR3: TGCGCCAGCAGCACCTTCGAGGGACACTTGAACACTGAAGCTTTCTTT. Its protein product is CASSTFEGHLNTEAFF.

The gene calls are TRBV28 and TRBJ1-2, with 8 bases that match TRBD1. Trimming took 5 bases from V and 6 from J; bases not matched to a gene: 5. The germline gives CDR1 MDHEN, CDR2 SYDVKM. The CDR3 spans 13 residues. Here the CDR3 reads CASSPSDRDGYTF. The CDR3 nucleotides are TGTGCCAGCAGTCCTTCGGACAGGGATGGCTACACCTTC.

This clone was detected once. The rearrangement joins TRBV2 to TRBJ2-7, with TRBD2 matching over 10 bases. The CDR3 is 16 residues long. Germline V gene lookup returns CDR1 SNHLY and CDR2 FYNNEI. Germline trimming cut 4 bases from V and 5 bases from J; bases unmatched to any gene: 11. CDR3 residues: CASSVPLSGRAHEQYV. The CDR3 coding sequence is TGTGCCAGCAGTGTTCCTCTCAGCGGGAGGGCCCACGAGCAGTACGTC.

V gene TRBV6-5 combines with J gene TRBJ2-3; 10 bases line up with TRBD1. V was clipped by 2 bases and J by 4 bases; unmatched bases: 3. Germline V lookup: CDR1 MNHEY, CDR2 SVGAGI. The CDR3 totals 15 residues. The CDR3 sequence: CASSYGQGEADTQYF. The CDR3 nucleotides read TGTGCCAGCAGTTACGGACAGGGGGAGGCAGATACGCAGTATTTT.

The V call is TRBV4-3, the J call TRBJ2-1, with D tentatively TRBD2 (6 bases). Germline CDR1 reads LGHNA; CDR2 reads YSLEER. Trimming stripped 0 bases from V and 4 bases from J, with 13 bases between. This CDR3 contains 16 residues. The CDR3: CASSQEAAGLYNEQFF. CDR3 DNA sequence: TGCGCCAGCAGCCAAGAGGCAGCGGGCCTTTACAATGAGCAGTTCTTC.

The chain joins TRBV4-3 to TRBJ1-2; a weak D match, TRBD1 (6 bases). V lost 0 bases and J lost 0, with 23 bases in between. Per germline, CDR1 LGHNA and CDR2 YSLEER. This CDR3 spans 20 amino acids. CDR3 nucleotide sequence: TGCGCCAGCAGCCAAGAAAAGGGGGAGTCAGGATTTGGAGCTAACTATGGCTACACCTTC. Protein product: CASSQEKGESGFGANYGYTF.

J is TRBJ1-5 and V is TRBV5-1; D is perhaps TRBD1 (5 bases). Germline V lookup: CDR1 SGHRS, CDR2 YFSETQ. This CDR3 has 18 residues. The V end was cut by 4 bases, the J end by 4 bases, with 24 bases between. The CDR3 is CASSLKRRQLLGNQPQHF. CDR3 sequence (DNA): TGCGCCAGCAGCCTAAAACGTCGACAGCTCCTAGGGAATCAGCCCCAGCATTTT.

V usage is TRBV7-3 and J usage is TRBJ1-1; no definite D call. In germline, CDR1 is SGHTA, CDR2 FQGTGA. CDR3 length equals 12 residues. V dropped 3 bases and J dropped 3 bases, with 5 bases sitting between them. Here the CDR3 DNA reads TGTGCCAGCAGCTTTCAGGACACTGAAGCTTTCTTT. This sequence encodes CASSFQDTEAFF.

Only a few counts were recorded for this clone. The genes are TRBV15 and TRBJ1-4, with D maybe TRBD1 (5 bases). The germline V and J ends were trimmed by 3 bases and 5 bases, with 19 bases remaining between them. Germline V gene lookup returns CDR1 LNHNV and CDR2 YYDKDF (reference sequence). CDR3 length equals 17 residues. CDR3 bases: TGTGCCACCAGCAGTAGAAACCAGGGTGCGGCGAATGAAAAACTGTTTTTT. Translation gives CATSSRNQGAANEKLFF.

To note about this clone: It may be a read error: a sequence one base away is much more abundant. The rearrangement links TRBV4-1 to TRBJ2-7, with TRBD1 identical over 7 bases. CDR1 and CDR2 from the germline V gene are MGHRA and YSYEKL. CDR3 length equals 16 residues. CDR3 loop: CASGQEPSTGIHEQYF. In DNA form, the CDR3 reads TGCGCCAGCGGCCAAGAACCCTCGACAGGGATCCACGAGCAGTACTTC.

CDR3 sequence: CASSSTGYSGSGNTIYF. Written as DNA, the CDR3 is TGTGCCAGCAGTTCAACAGGGTATTCTGGGTCTGGAAACACCATATATTTT. J is TRBJ1-3 and V is TRBV27, with D possibly being TRBD1 (6 bases). The CDR3 spans 17 residues. Trimming took 4 bases from V and 1 from J, leaving 17 bases between them. Germline V gene lookup returns CDR1 MNHEY and CDR2 SMNVEV (reference sequence).

The rearrangement joins TRBV29-1 to TRBJ1-1, with D possibly TRBD1 on 5 matching bases. Germline V gene lookup returns CDR1 SQVTM and CDR2 ANQGSEA. V was cut by 6 bases and J by 0 bases, with 11 bases left in between. CDR3 length: 13 residues. The CDR3 here is CSVGRDLNTEAFF. In nucleotides, the CDR3 is TGCAGCGTAGGGCGGGACCTGAACACTGAAGCTTTCTTT.

The chain employs TRBV4-3 and TRBJ2-3, with TRBD1 as a possible D gene (5 bases). This CDR3 has 13 residues. Germline V CDR1 and CDR2: LGHNA, YSLEER. Trimming took off 6 bases at V and 2 bases at J, with 9 bases between the two ends. CDR3 coding DNA: TGCGCCAGCAGTGGGGCAGCCACAGATACGCAGTATTTT. Translation gives CASSGAATDTQYF.

This sequence joins TRBV5-4 and TRBJ1-2; the D gene is possibly TRBD1 (6 bases). Trimming removed 4 bases from V and 4 bases from J, with 14 bases in between. Germline CDR1 is SGHNT and CDR2 is YYREEE (reference sequence). CDR3 length equals 14 residues. The CDR3 region is CASSQFGGAYGYTF. The DNA of the CDR3 is TGTGCCAGCAGCCAATTCGGGGGGGCCTATGGCTACACCTTC. Based on the CDR3 plus reference TRBV5-4 and TRBJ1-2, the full variable domain is ETGVTQSPTHLIKTRGQQVTLRCSSQSGHNTVSWYQQALGQGPQFIFQYYREEENGRGNFPPRFSGLQFPNYSSELNVNALELDDSALYLCASSQFGGAYGYTFGSGTRLTVV.

The chain uses TRBV19 and TRBJ1-2, with unresolved D. CDR3 length equals 11 residues. From germline, CDR1 is LNHDA and CDR2 SQIVND (reference sequence). Trimming took off 8 bases at V and 5 bases at J, with 9 bases between the two ends. The CDR3 loop reads CASYETYGYTF. CDR3 bases: TGTGCCAGTTATGAAACTTATGGCTACACCTTC.

The chain joins TRBV4-2 to TRBJ2-1, with 9 bases lining up with TRBD2. Per the germline V gene, CDR1 is LGHNA and CDR2 is YNFKEQ. The V gene end was trimmed by 4 bases and the J gene end by 2 bases; junction bases not matched to a gene: 3. The CDR3 extends over 15 amino acids. CDR3 residues: CASSRSGGPYNEQFF. CDR3 coding DNA: TGTGCCAGCAGCCGTAGCGGGGGCCCCTACAATGAGCAGTTCTTC.

The chain carries TRBV7-2 and TRBJ1-5, with TRBD1 matching 7 bases. Trimming removed 6 bases from V and 2 bases from J; junction bases left unmatched: 16. Germline CDR1 and CDR2: SGHTA and FQGNSA. The CDR3 is 18 residues long. CDR3: CASRTDRLGTGRNQPQHF. DNA for the CDR3: TGTGCCAGCAGGACGGACAGGTTGGGGACGGGTCGCAATCAGCCCCAGCATTTT.

The chain joins TRBV7-6 to TRBJ2-7; D not resolved. This CDR3 has 15 amino acids. Germline V lookup: CDR1 SGHVS, CDR2 FNYEAQ. Trimming stripped 1 base from V and 0 bases from J, with 10 bases between. The CDR3 DNA follows: TGTGCCAGCAGCTTAGAGTCCGGTCACTCCTACGAGCAGTACTTC. It codes for CASSLESGHSYEQYF. The full variable domain, rest sourced from reference TRBV7-6 and TRBJ2-7, is GAGVSQSPRYKVTKRGQDVALRCDPISGHVSLYWYRQALGQGPEFLTYFNYEAQQDKSGLPNDRFSAERPEGSISTLTIQRTEQRDSAMYRCASSLESGHSYEQYFGPGTRLTVT.

The chain employs TRBV2 and TRBJ2-2; 7 nucleotides align to TRBD1. Trimming at V came to 6 bases and at J to 4 bases, leaving 8 bases not matched to a gene. The germline V gene has CDR1 SNHLY and CDR2 FYNNEI. This CDR3 region has 15 residues. In DNA form, the CDR3 reads TGTGCCAGCAGGGGCCCGGGACAGACCACCGGGGAGCTGTTTTTT. Amino acids: CASRGPGQTTGELFF.

V usage is TRBV12-3 or TRBV12-4 and J usage is TRBJ1-2; D unclear. V gave up 0 bases and J gave up 6 bases, with 5 bases separating them. CDR3 length: 12 amino acids. CDR3 amino acids: CASSLARHGYTF. In DNA, the CDR3 is TGTGCCAGCAGTTTAGCGCGTCATGGCTACACCTTC.

This sequence joins TRBV19 and TRBJ1-5, with 8 positions matching TRBD1. J gave up 6 bases and V 3 bases, and 7 bases lay outside the gene matches. Looked up from germline, CDR1 is LNHDA and CDR2 is SQIVND (reference sequence). The CDR3 runs to 15 residues. CDR3 DNA sequence: TGTGCCAGTAGTATTAACAGGGGGGCACCTCAGCCCCAGCATTTT. Protein sequence: CASSINRGAPQPQHF.